The 11 T cell receptor beta chains listed next were all sequenced from one sample in a study of memory CD4+ T cells and cytomegalovirus serostatus. The method was immunoSEQ multiplex PCR; TCRdb's version includes in-frame clones alone and lacks a portion of them. The data contain fewer than 35,000 clones, more than 60% of them singletons. The sort gate was single viable CD3+CD4+CD8-CD45RO+ cells for memory CD4+ T cells. The specimen sequenced was memory CD4+ T cells from blood. These receptors were obtained from an adult in good health and CMV-seronegative.

The rearrangement joins TRBV13 to TRBJ2-5; 8 bases agree with TRBD1. The CDR3 is made up of 16 amino acids. Germline V gene lookup returns CDR1 PRHDT and CDR2 FYEKMQ (reference sequence). J gave up 2 bases and V 0 bases, and 5 bases lay outside the gene matches. Here the CDR3 reads CASSLGGNRGQETQYF. The CDR3 DNA sequence: TGTGCCAGCAGCTTAGGTGGGAACAGGGGGCAAGAGACCCAGTACTTC.

This clone has only one observation. The chain uses TRBV27 and TRBJ1-1; D unclear. Trimming took 0 bases from V and 1 from J, leaving 9 bases between them. The germline gives CDR1 MNHEY, CDR2 SMNVEV (reference sequence). This CDR3 region has 15 residues. CDR3 amino acids: CASSLSWETNTEAFF. The DNA of the CDR3 is TGTGCCAGCAGTTTATCCTGGGAGACGAACACTGAAGCTTTCTTT.

The chain carries TRBV7-9 and TRBJ1-2; D is unresolved. CDR1 and CDR2 from the germline V gene are SEHNR and FQNEAQ (reference sequence). The CDR3 runs to 15 residues. Trimming shortened V by 2 bases and J by 3 bases, and 13 bases separated the two germline ends. The CDR3 loop reads CASSLFIIGDYGYTF. The CDR3 DNA sequence: TGTGCCAGCAGCTTATTCATTATAGGAGACTATGGCTACACCTTC.

The sample holds one count of this clone. The J gene is TRBJ2-1, the V gene TRBV27; D is possibly TRBD1 (5 bases). This CDR3 region has 12 residues. Germline lookup yields CDR1 MNHEY and CDR2 SMNVEV (reference sequence). Deletions cut 5 bases from V and 8 bases from J, with 10 bases between. CDR3 coding DNA: TGTGCCAGCAGTCCGCAGGGCTATGAGCAGTTCTTC. Its protein product is CASSPQGYEQFF.

This chain links TRBV27 with TRBJ1-5; 8 bases are shared with TRBD1. Germline V gives CDR1 MNHEY, CDR2 SMNVEV (reference sequence). V gave up 8 bases and J gave up 4 bases; unmatched junction bases: 7. The CDR3 contains 14 residues. The CDR3 is CASGHRGWNQPQHF. The CDR3 DNA is TGTGCCAGCGGCCACAGGGGGTGGAATCAGCCCCAGCATTTT.

The chain joins TRBV19 to TRBJ1-5; 9 bases match TRBD1. Losses at the gene ends were 7 bases for V and 1 base for J; bases not matched to a gene: 11. Germline CDR1 reads LNHDA; CDR2 reads SQIVND (reference sequence). CDR3 length equals 17 residues. This CDR3 reads CASNPGQGALSNQPQHF. In DNA, the CDR3 is TGTGCCAGTAATCCGGGACAGGGAGCTCTAAGCAATCAGCCCCAGCATTTT.

The chain combines TRBV19 with TRBJ1-1, with D possibly matching TRBD1 (5 bases). CDR3 size: 14 residues. Trimming removed 5 bases from V and 5 bases from J, with 15 bases in between. CDR1 is LNHDA, CDR2 SQIVND, per germline (reference sequence). CDR3 coding DNA: TGTGCCAGTAGTGCCCCCGGGGCGGGAACTGAAGCTTTCTTT. Translated, it gives CASSAPGAGTEAFF.

The rearrangement joins TRBV19 to TRBJ2-1; the D is unclear. The CDR3 extends over 12 amino acids. Germline V CDR1 and CDR2: LNHDA, SQIVND (reference sequence). V lost 6 bases to trimming and J lost 10 bases, with 13 bases between them. The CDR3 region has the DNA TGTGCCAGTAGGCCTCCAGCAGGCGAGCAGTTCTTC. Amino acids: CASRPPAGEQFF.

This chain joins TRBV4-1 and TRBJ1-3; no reliable D call. Deletions cut 0 bases from V and 0 bases from J, with 15 bases between. This CDR3 has 18 residues. CDR1 and CDR2 (germline): MGHRA, YSYEKL. This CDR3 reads CASSQDWAPGSSGNTIYF. CDR3 coding DNA: TGCGCCAGCAGCCAAGATTGGGCCCCTGGCTCCTCTGGAAACACCATATATTTT.

The rearrangement uses TRBV2 and TRBJ1-1, with a possible D match to TRBD1 (6 bases). CDR1 is SNHLY and CDR2 is FYNNEI in the germline V gene. The CDR3 runs 11 residues. Trimming removed 5 bases from V and 11 bases from J, with 12 bases in between. CDR3 nucleotides: TGTGCCAGCAGTCCCAGGGGAGCGGCTTTCTTT. This encodes CASSPRGAAFF.

The chain is built from TRBV11-1 and TRBJ2-3, with 8 bases that match TRBD1. Germline-derived CDR1 and CDR2 are SGHAT and FQDESV (reference sequence). The CDR3 consists of 15 residues. With 6 bases clipped from V and 1 base from J, the junction kept 6 bases outside the gene matches. The CDR3 region has the DNA TGTGCCAGCAGTCGCGACAGGGGAGGCACAGATACGCAGTATTTT. Its protein is CASSRDRGGTDTQYF. The full variable domain, rest sourced from reference TRBV11-1 and TRBJ2-3, is EAEVAQSPRYKITEKSQAVAFWCDPISGHATLYWYRQILGQGPELLVQFQDESVVDDSQLPKDRFSAERLKGVDSTLKIQPAELGDSAMYLCASSRDRGGTDTQYFGPGTRLTVL.